This T cell receptor beta chain was found in a study of CD8 T cells in Susac syndrome. V trimming: 6 bases; J trimming: 6 bases; junction bases outside the gene matches: 14. CDR3 length: 16 amino acids. Germline V gene sequence: CDR1 MNHEY, CDR2 SVGEGT. Random-hexamer reverse transcription was applied to about 0.5 to 1 ug RNA. One entry per CDR3 protein, called by TCRdb with MiXCR from the immunoSEQ multiplex PCR reads. The table shows 130,000 to 150,000 distinct CDR3 sequences, with roughly 94% occurring only once. This receptor was obtained from a human donor in good health. Sequencing used CD8+ T cells from PBMCs. This chain uses TRBV6-2 or TRBV6-3 with TRBJ2-7, with 10 nucleotides matching TRBD2. The CDR3 nucleotides read TGTGCCAGCAGCCTTACGGGGCATCGGACTAGCGGCGAGCAGTACTTC. Its protein is CASSLTGHRTSGEQYF.